This passage covers 20 T cell receptor beta chains from one sample sequenced in a study of blood T cell repertoires in COVID-19. The assay was immunoSEQ multiplex PCR, and TCRdb's table has in-frame clones only and misses some. The profile shows fewer than 350,000 clones, about 89% of them singletons. Input material: peripheral blood. These receptors were collected from a man aged 40-49 years with acute or convalescent COVID-19.

The V call is TRBV19, the J call TRBJ1-1, with D tentatively TRBD1 (5 bases). CDR3 length: 17 residues. V was shortened by 0 bases and J by 5 bases, with 19 bases between the two germline ends. Germline loops: CDR1 LNHDA, CDR2 SQIVND (reference sequence). The CDR3 DNA reads TGTGCCAGTAGTATAGAGGGTCCAGGGCGGAGTGTAACTGAAGCTTTCTTT. Its protein product is CASSIEGPGRSVTEAFF.

This chain links TRBV11-2 with TRBJ2-1; the match to TRBD1 covers 7 bases. Germline V CDR1 and CDR2: SGHAT, FQNNGV. V lost 4 bases and J lost 1; bases outside the gene matches: 1. The CDR3 spans 14 residues. CDR3: CASSYRGSYNEQFF. CDR3 bases: TGTGCCAGCAGCTACAGGGGTTCCTACAATGAGCAGTTCTTC.

The chain is built from TRBV12-5 and TRBJ2-3; weak D call: TRBD2 (5 bases). V was pared by 2 bases and J by 5 bases, with 17 bases between. CDR3 length equals 16 residues. Germline V gives CDR1 LGHNT, CDR2 FRNRAP. CDR3 nucleotides: TGTGCTAGTGGTTTGAGGACTCCCTCCCCGCGAGATACGCAGTATTTT. Its protein is CASGLRTPSPRDTQYF. Combining the CDR3 with reference TRBV12-5 and TRBJ2-3 gives the whole variable domain DARVTQTPRHKVTEMGQEVTMRCQPILGHNTVFWYRQTMMQGLELLAYFRNRAPLDDSGMPKDRFSAEMPDATLATLKIQPSEPRDSAVYFCASGLRTPSPRDTQYFGPGTRLTVL.

The chain recombines TRBV15 with TRBJ2-3; maybe TRBD1 (5 bases). Trimming removed 6 bases from V and 1 base from J, with 17 bases in between. CDR3 size: 16 residues. Germline lookup yields CDR1 LNHNV and CDR2 YYDKDF (reference sequence). This CDR3 is CATRPTWGWGTDTQYF. CDR3 DNA sequence: TGTGCCACCAGACCGACATGGGGCTGGGGCACAGATACGCAGTATTTT.

The V call is TRBV7-9, the J call TRBJ1-5; D may be TRBD1 (6 bases). Per the germline V gene, CDR1 is SEHNR and CDR2 is FQNEAQ (reference sequence). This CDR3 contains 16 residues. The V end lost 1 base, the J end lost 5 bases, and 15 bases lay between the germline ends. This chain's CDR3 is CASSLGGGTPHQPQHF. CDR3 coding DNA: TGTGCCAGCAGCTTAGGGGGAGGGACACCCCATCAGCCCCAGCATTTT.

This chain links TRBV7-9 with TRBJ2-2; D not certain. The length of the CDR3 is 15 residues. The ends were cut back, 1 base at V and 1 base at J, with 7 bases in the middle. Per the germline V gene, CDR1 is SEHNR and CDR2 is FQNEAQ (reference sequence). This chain's CDR3 is CASSLESGNTGELFF. DNA of the CDR3: TGTGCCAGCAGCTTAGAATCGGGGAACACCGGGGAGCTGTTTTTT.

This sequence joins TRBV3-1 (or the pseudogene TRBV3-2) and TRBJ1-2; D unresolved. Germline loops: CDR1 LGHDT, CDR2 YNNKEL (reference sequence). The CDR3 sequence is 14 residues long. Trimming took 4 bases from V and 2 from J, leaving 11 bases between them. CDR3 sequence reads: CASSRTPGNYGYTF. Written as DNA, the CDR3 is TGTGCCAGCAGCCGTACACCGGGGAACTATGGCTACACCTTC.

This clone occurred a few times. The V gene is TRBV7-8, the J gene TRBJ2-4; D remains unclear. The V gene's germline CDR1 is SGHVS and CDR2 FQNEAQ. The V gene lost 1 base and the J gene lost 7 bases, with 5 bases spanning the gap. The length of the CDR3 is 12 residues. The CDR3 nucleotides read TGTGCCAGCAGCTTAGATCAGAACATTCAGTACTTC. It encodes CASSLDQNIQYF.

The chain couples TRBV18 to TRBJ1-1, with D tentatively TRBD1 (6 bases). The germline V gene encodes CDR1 KGHSH and CDR2 LQKENI. The length of the CDR3 is 13 residues. Trimming took 11 bases from V and 3 from J, leaving 16 bases between them. The CDR3 DNA follows: TGTGCCTCAGGGGATTCGCATGACACTGAAGCTTTCTTT. This encodes CASGDSHDTEAFF.

The CDR3 DNA reads TGTGCCAGCAGCCCACTAGCGGGAGAATACAATGAGCAGTTCTTC. This translates into CASSPLAGEYNEQFF. The J gene is TRBJ2-1, the V gene TRBV6-5, with 11 bases lining up with TRBD2. There are 15 residues in the CDR3. CDR1 is MNHEY, CDR2 SVGAGI, per germline. Trimming removed 6 bases from V and 4 bases from J; junction bases left unmatched: 5.

The chain couples TRBV4-2 to TRBJ1-2; 8 positions agree with TRBD1. Germline V gene sequence: CDR1 LGHNA, CDR2 YNFKEQ. The CDR3 is 13 residues long. V dropped 1 base and J dropped 8; count of bases not matched to a gene: 3. CDR3 sequence: CASSQATGGGYTF. CDR3 nucleotides: TGTGCCAGCAGCCAAGCCACAGGGGGAGGCTACACCTTC.

This rearrangement joins TRBV5-4 to TRBJ2-3, with D perhaps matching TRBD1 (6 bases). This CDR3 has 13 residues. The V gene lost 3 bases and the J gene lost 5 bases, with 10 bases spanning the gap. The germline V gene has CDR1 SGHNT and CDR2 YYREEE (reference sequence). In DNA form, the CDR3 reads TGTGCCAGCAGCTCGGACAGTTTAGATACGCAGTATTTT. Translated, it gives CASSSDSLDTQYF.

The chain links TRBV6-1 to TRBJ1-1; D is perhaps TRBD1 (6 bases). Germline lookup yields CDR1 MNHNS and CDR2 SASEGT. The CDR3 is made up of 14 amino acids. Between the trimmed V and J ends, which lost 3 bases and 2 bases, there was a span of 10 bases. CDR3 nucleotide sequence: TGTGCCAGCAGTGAGTACAGGGCCAACACTGAAGCTTTCTTT. Translation: CASSEYRANTEAFF.

Only one count was recorded for this clone. The rearrangement joins TRBV4-1 to TRBJ2-7; a weak D match, TRBD1 (5 bases). V was shortened by 4 bases and J by 0 bases, with 10 bases between the two germline ends. This CDR3 has 14 amino acids. The germline CDR1 and CDR2 sequences are MGHRA and YSYEKL. The chain's CDR3 is CASSLETASYEQYF. Written as DNA, the CDR3 is TGCGCCAGCAGCCTAGAGACAGCCTCCTACGAGCAGTACTTC.

This clone was observed a handful of times. The rearrangement joins TRBV27 to TRBJ1-5; the match to TRBD1 covers 8 bases. CDR1 is MNHEY, CDR2 SMNVEV, per germline (reference sequence). CDR3 length equals 14 residues. The V gene end was trimmed by 3 bases and the J gene end by 7 bases; junction bases not matched to a gene: 5. The CDR3 nucleotides read TGTGCCAGCAGTTTGGCAGGGGGCGGCCAGCCCCAGCATTTT. This translates into CASSLAGGGQPQHF.

This chain joins TRBV7-3 and TRBJ2-6; a weak D match, TRBD1 (5 bases). V was shortened by 5 bases and J by 4 bases, with 12 bases between the two germline ends. Germline loops: CDR1 SGHTA, CDR2 FQGTGA. This CDR3 is built from 15 residues. In nucleotides, the CDR3 is TGTGCCAGCAGCCCTCAGGGATCCGGGGCCAACGTCCTGACTTTC. Translated, it gives CASSPQGSGANVLTF. The full variable domain, rest sourced from reference TRBV7-3 and TRBJ2-6, is GAGVSQTPSNKVTEKGKYVELRCDPISGHTALYWYRQSLGQGPEFLIYFQGTGAADDSGLPNDRFFAVRPEGSVSTLKIQRTERGDSAVYLCASSPQGSGANVLTFGAGSRLTVL.

The gene calls are TRBV24-1 and TRBJ2-1; D unclear. Germline values: CDR1 KGHDR, CDR2 SFDVKD. V was cut by 2 bases and J by 5 bases, with 6 bases left in between. The CDR3 consists of 13 residues. CDR3 loop: CATSDYLDNEQFF. The CDR3, as DNA: TGTGCCACCAGTGATTATCTCGACAATGAGCAGTTCTTC.

This chain links TRBV5-4 with TRBJ2-1, with D perhaps TRBD1 (6 bases). This CDR3 spans 16 amino acids. Trimming removed 4 bases from V and 3 bases from J, with 17 bases in between. Germline loops: CDR1 SGHNT, CDR2 YYREEE (reference sequence). The CDR3 DNA is TGTGCCAGCAGCCCAGGGACAATCTCAGGCTACAATGAGCAGTTCTTC. Protein sequence: CASSPGTISGYNEQFF.

The chain uses TRBV15 and TRBJ1-2, with TRBD1 identical over 8 bases. Germline V gene sequence: CDR1 LNHNV, CDR2 YYDKDF (reference sequence). V trimming: 3 bases; J trimming: 0 bases; junction bases outside the gene matches: 15. The CDR3 has 19 amino acids. CDR3 region: CATSSLDRVGSLANYGYTF. In DNA form, the CDR3 reads TGTGCCACCAGCAGTTTGGACAGGGTGGGCTCACTTGCTAACTATGGCTACACCTTC.

J is TRBJ1-2 and V is TRBV5-1, with D possibly being TRBD1 (6 bases). The CDR3 has 13 residues. Germline V gene data show CDR1 as SGHRS and CDR2 as YFSETQ. V lost 4 bases and J 4 bases, leaving 11 bases between the germline ends. CDR3 region: CASSPGQTYGYTF. The CDR3 DNA is TGCGCCAGCAGCCCCGGACAGACCTATGGCTACACCTTC. Using reference TRBV5-1 and TRBJ1-2 for the parts outside the CDR3, the full variable domain is KAGVTQTPRYLIKTRGQQVTLSCSPISGHRSVSWYQQTPGQGLQFLFEYFSETQRNKGNFPGRFSGRQFSNSRSEMNVSTLELGDSALYLCASSPGQTYGYTFGSGTRLTVV.